This paragraph covers one TCR beta chain sequence. This record belongs to a study of cytomegalovirus exposure and HLA in healthy donors. Both 60 Vbeta primers and 13 Jbeta primers went into the PCR. Only in-frame clones appear in the TCRdb table, and some are missing; sequencing was by immunoSEQ multiplex PCR. The sample has under 200,000 clones; around 83% are singletons. With V trimmed by 5 bases and J by 6 bases, 8 bases remained unmatched. The CDR3 covers 16 residues. Germline CDR1 SGHTA, CDR2 FQGNSA. This receptor was taken from a man aged 30 to 45 in good health and CMV-seropositive. Material for sequencing was PBMCs. The rearrangement joins TRBV7-2 to TRBJ1-6; 9 bases map to TRBD1. CDR3 amino acids: CASSLWTGAPNSPLHF. The CDR3 bases are TGTGCCAGCAGCCTTTGGACAGGGGCCCCTAATTCACCCCTCCACTTT.